This is a list of T cell receptor beta chains from one sample in a study of regulatory T cells in long-lasting Graves disease. TCRdb re-derived calls from the multiplex PCR reads in MiXCR, one entry per CDR3 protein. The table records around 500,000 distinct CDR3 sequences, about 16% of them present only once. These data were also filed under a second study, of T cells in Graves' hyperthyroidism and ophthalmopathy.

The specimen was peripheral blood mononuclear cells (PBMCs), collected at new diagnosis, from a patient treated with antithyroid drugs. Every receptor here comes from a woman aged 40-65 years with Graves disease. CDR3s include the opening cysteine and the closing phenylalanine or tryptophan. D genes are given only for firm matches. Rows give clone size only sometimes, using once, few, many, or a class for an expanded clone.

size: -; V: TRBV7-2; D: -; J: TRBJ1-2; DNA: TGTGCCAGCAGCTTAACAAGTGGGGCGAGCTATGGCTACACCTTC; CDR3: CASSLTSGASYGYTF
size: many; V: TRBV10-3; D: TRBD2; J: TRBJ2-1; DNA: TGTGCCATCAGTGACACGACTAGCAGCGAGCAGTTCTTC; CDR3: CAISDTTSSEQFF
size: -; V: TRBV7-9; D: -; J: TRBJ2-2; DNA: TGTGCCAGCAGCCCCTCGGGGGGCCCCCTGAGATCCAGGGAGCTGTTTTTT; CDR3: CASSPSGGPLRSRELFF
size: few; V: TRBV20-1; D: TRBD1; J: TRBJ2-2; DNA: TGCAGTGCTAGAGATAGGGGGCCCGGGGAGCTGTTTTTT; CDR3: CSARDRGPGELFF
size: -; V: TRBV11-1; D: -; J: TRBJ1-6; DNA: TGTGCCAGCAGCTTAGGACAGGTCAATTCACCCCTCCACTTT; CDR3: CASSLGQVNSPLHF
size: few; V: TRBV18; D: -; J: TRBJ2-1; DNA: TGTGCCAGCTCGGGGGGGACAGCCGTCCTGAATGAGCAGTTCTTC; CDR3: CASSGGTAVLNEQFF
size: -; V: TRBV6-1; D: -; J: TRBJ1-1; DNA: TGTGCCAGCAGTGGATCCCGGGGCGAGAGGGGTGCTTTCTTT; CDR3: CASSGSRGERGAFF
size: many; V: TRBV6-2/TRBV6-3; D: TRBD1; J: TRBJ2-2; DNA: TGTGCCAGCAGACTAGGACAGGGTAATTCCGGGGAGCTGTTTTTT; CDR3: CASRLGQGNSGELFF
size: many; V: TRBV24-1; D: TRBD1; J: TRBJ2-5; DNA: TGTGCCACCAGTGCCCTCGGGACAGGGTACGGGGAGACCCAGTACTTC; CDR3: CATSALGTGYGETQYF
size: many; V: TRBV12-5; D: -; J: TRBJ2-3; DNA: TGTGCTAGTGGCCCGGGGACAGATACGCAGTATTTT; CDR3: CASGPGTDTQYF
size: -; V: TRBV7-9; D: TRBD2; J: TRBJ2-7; DNA: TGTGCCAGCAGCCCCGAGGGGACTACCATCTACGAGCAGTACTTC; CDR3: CASSPEGTTIYEQYF
size: many; V: TRBV13; D: -; J: TRBJ1-4; DNA: TGTGCCAGCAGCTTCGGGGGCGTGGGGACAACTAATGAAAAACTGTTTTTT; CDR3: CASSFGGVGTTNEKLFF
size: few; V: TRBV4-1; D: -; J: TRBJ1-6; DNA: TGCGCCAGCAGCCAATCGGGGAACTATAATTCACCCCTCCACTTT; CDR3: CASSQSGNYNSPLHF
size: many; V: TRBV2; D: TRBD2; J: TRBJ2-5; DNA: TGTGCCAGCAGTGTCGGGCTAGCGGGGGGCCGGGAGACCCAGTACTTC; CDR3: CASSVGLAGGRETQYF
size: many; V: TRBV12-3/TRBV12-4; D: TRBD1; J: TRBJ2-1; DNA: TGTGCCAGCAGCTCGGGACAGGGGGCTAGGGAGCAGTTCTTC; CDR3: CASSSGQGAREQFF
size: -; V: TRBV4-1; D: -; J: TRBJ1-1; DNA: TGCGCCAGCAGCCCATTTACCCCGGGACCTATATTGAGCACTGAAGCTTTCTTT; CDR3: CASSPFTPGPILSTEAFF
size: many; V: TRBV30; D: -; J: TRBJ2-2; DNA: TGTGCCTGGTTGAAGGGACCCACAAACACCGGGGAGCTGTTTTTT; CDR3: CAWLKGPTNTGELFF
size: many; V: TRBV27; D: TRBD2; J: TRBJ2-7; DNA: TGTGCCAGCAGTCTAGCGGGGGGGCCCTACGAGCAGTACTTC; CDR3: CASSLAGGPYEQYF
size: -; V: TRBV14; D: TRBD1; J: TRBJ2-6; DNA: TGTGCCAGCAGCCGAGGGGGGGACAGGGGACTTTCTGGGGCCAACGTCCTGACTTTC; CDR3: CASSRGGDRGLSGANVLTF
size: -; V: TRBV30; D: -; J: TRBJ2-2; DNA: TGTGCCTGGAAATTGGCCACCGGGGAGCTGTTTTTT; CDR3: CAWKLATGELFF
size: many; V: TRBV7-2; D: TRBD2; J: TRBJ2-3; DNA: TGTGCCAGCAGCTTACGGACTAGCGGGGGACCGACAGATACGCAGTATTTT; CDR3: CASSLRTSGGPTDTQYF
size: many; V: TRBV12-5; D: TRBD1; J: TRBJ2-5; DNA: TGTGCTAGTGGTTTGAATAAGGGACAGCAGGAGACCCAGTACTTC; CDR3: CASGLNKGQQETQYF
size: -; V: TRBV29-1; D: TRBD1; J: TRBJ1-2; DNA: TGCAGCGTTGCCACACAGGGGGGGTATGGCTACACCTTC; CDR3: CSVATQGGYGYTF
size: many; V: TRBV10-3; D: TRBD2; J: TRBJ2-3; DNA: TGTGCCATCAGCCTAGCGGGCAGCACAGATACGCAGTATTTT; CDR3: CAISLAGSTDTQYF
size: many; V: TRBV12-3/TRBV12-4; D: -; J: TRBJ2-5; DNA: TGTGCCAGCAGTTTAGGCCCGATCCAAGGGGTCCAGTACTTC; CDR3: CASSLGPIQGVQYF
size: -; V: TRBV7-3; D: -; J: TRBJ1-1; DNA: TGTGCCAGCTCCTTGGGAGGGTTCAACACTGAAGCTTTCTTT; CDR3: CASSLGGFNTEAFF
size: many; V: TRBV6-1; D: -; J: TRBJ2-7; DNA: TGTGCCAGCAGTCCGGCCAGGGGCGCCTACGAGCAGTACTTC; CDR3: CASSPARGAYEQYF
size: few; V: TRBV12-3/TRBV12-4; D: TRBD1; J: TRBJ1-4; DNA: TGTGCCAGCAGTTTAGGGTTTCGACAGGGGGACGAAAAACTGTTTTTT; CDR3: CASSLGFRQGDEKLFF
size: many; V: TRBV7-2; D: -; J: TRBJ2-7; DNA: TGTGCCAGCAGCTTAGCTCACAGCTATCCCAGCTCCTACGAGCAGTACTTC; CDR3: CASSLAHSYPSSYEQYF
size: few; V: TRBV7-9; D: TRBD2; J: TRBJ2-1; DNA: TGTGCCAGAGGGGGGGGGACTAGCGGTTCCGAGCAGTTCTTC; CDR3: CARGGGTSGSEQFF
size: -; V: TRBV7-2; D: -; J: TRBJ1-6; DNA: TGTGCCAGCAGCTTTCCGGGACACCATAATTCACCCCTCCACTTT; CDR3: CASSFPGHHNSPLHF
size: many; V: TRBV30; D: -; J: TRBJ1-4; DNA: TGTGCCTGGAGTGAGCAGGGTTGGAAAAAACTGTTTTTT; CDR3: CAWSEQGWKKLFF
size: few; V: TRBV6-5; D: TRBD1; J: TRBJ1-3; DNA: TGTGCCAGCAGTTACTCAATACAGGGGCTTGGTGGAAACACCATATATTTT; CDR3: CASSYSIQGLGGNTIYF
size: many; V: TRBV7-3; D: -; J: TRBJ1-5; DNA: TGTGCCAGCAGCTCCAAGGGGTTCAATCAGCCCCAGCATTTT; CDR3: CASSSKGFNQPQHF
size: -; V: TRBV4-1; D: -; J: TRBJ2-7; DNA: TGCGCCAGCAGCCAAGAGGAGGGCGACTACGAGCAGTACTTC; CDR3: CASSQEEGDYEQYF
size: -; V: TRBV10-3; D: -; J: TRBJ2-7; DNA: TGTGCCATCAGGGACCCGGGACGGAACTCCTACGAGCAGTACTTC; CDR3: CAIRDPGRNSYEQYF
size: many; V: TRBV2; D: -; J: TRBJ1-1; DNA: TGTGCCAGCGAAGGGAGTGTTCTGGGCACTGAAGCTTTCTTT; CDR3: CASEGSVLGTEAFF
size: many; V: TRBV28; D: -; J: TRBJ1-1; DNA: TGTGCCAGCAACCCAGGCTTGGTGAACACTGAAGCTTTCTTT; CDR3: CASNPGLVNTEAFF
size: many; V: TRBV7-9; D: TRBD1; J: TRBJ2-5; DNA: TGTGCCGGCAGCTTGACAGGGCCCTGGGAGACCCAGTACTTC; CDR3: CAGSLTGPWETQYF
size: -; V: TRBV14; D: -; J: TRBJ2-2; DNA: TGTGCCAGCAGCCAAGGGAGGGTTGGAACCGGGGAGCTGTTTTTT; CDR3: CASSQGRVGTGELFF
size: -; V: TRBV2; D: TRBD1; J: TRBJ1-4; DNA: TGTGCCAGCAGTGACCCCGGGACAGGGAGAAATGAAAAACTGTTTTTT; CDR3: CASSDPGTGRNEKLFF
size: many; V: TRBV7-3; D: -; J: TRBJ1-1; DNA: TGTGCCAGCAGCTTAATGCCGGGGGGGGGCACTGAAGCTTTCTTT; CDR3: CASSLMPGGGTEAFF
size: -; V: TRBV2; D: -; J: TRBJ1-1; DNA: TGTGCCAGCAGTGTACAGGTTGGCACTGAAGCTTTCTTT; CDR3: CASSVQVGTEAFF
size: -; V: TRBV6-5; D: TRBD1; J: TRBJ1-2; DNA: TGTGCCAGCAGTTACTCGAACGGGCAGGGGGGTGGCTACACCTTC; CDR3: CASSYSNGQGGGYTF
size: few; V: TRBV4-1; D: -; J: TRBJ1-1; DNA: TGCGCCAGCAGCCAAGATAAGTTACGGGGGCGCGACACTGAAGCTTTCTTT; CDR3: CASSQDKLRGRDTEAFF
size: many; V: TRBV27; D: TRBD1; J: TRBJ2-1; DNA: TGTGCCAGCAGTGGGGGACAGGGTGCCTACAATGAGCAGTTCTTC; CDR3: CASSGGQGAYNEQFF
size: -; V: TRBV6-5; D: -; J: TRBJ1-2; DNA: TGTGCCAGCAGTTACGGGGTTTATGGCTACACCTTC; CDR3: CASSYGVYGYTF
size: few; V: TRBV9; D: -; J: TRBJ2-3; DNA: TGTGCCAGCAGCGTGGGGGATGCAGATACGCAGTATTTT; CDR3: CASSVGDADTQYF